The rows below give T cell receptor beta chains drawn from one sample of a study of blood T cell repertoires in COVID-19. The repertoire was sequenced with immunoSEQ multiplex PCR; TCRdb's copy has only in-frame clones and lacks some. The sample lists some 370,000 clones, 80% to 85% occurring once. Sequencing was carried out using PBMCs or T cells enriched from blood (not recorded which). These receptors all come from a woman aged 45 to 65 who had recovered from COVID-19. The CDR3 runs from the conserved cysteine through the conserved F or W. A D gene is named only where the DNA matches it firmly. Expanded clones are given a class, and other clones once, few, many or no size at all.

DNA | CDR3 | J | size | D | V
TGTGCCAGCCAGGGGGCGAACACTGAAGCTTTCTTT | CASQGANTEAFF | TRBJ1-1 | NA | TRBD1 | TRBV6-4
TGTGCCATCAGTGAGACACAGAACACTGAAGCTTTCTTT | CAISETQNTEAFF | TRBJ1-1 | few | NA | TRBV10-3
TGTGCCAGCAGACCTCACCCCCGGGAGACCCAGTACTTC | CASRPHPRETQYF | TRBJ2-5 | NA | NA | TRBV2
TGTGCCATCAGTGAGGGACAGGGGTATGGCTATGGCTACACCTTC | CAISEGQGYGYGYTF | TRBJ1-2 | NA | TRBD1 | TRBV10-3
TGTGCCAGCAGCACCCTGACTAGCGGGGGACACACCGGGGAGCTGTTTTTT | CASSTLTSGGHTGELFF | TRBJ2-2 | NA | TRBD2 | TRBV7-9
TGTGCCAGCAGACAGGACAGTTCCTCTGAAGCTTTCTTT | CASRQDSSSEAFF | TRBJ1-1 | NA | NA | TRBV12-3/TRBV12-4
TGTGCCAGCAGCCCCGGGGGGGGGTTCCGAGATACGCAGTATTTT | CASSPGGGFRDTQYF | TRBJ2-3 | NA | TRBD2 | TRBV3-1/TRBV3-2
TGTGCCAGCAGCCCGGGACAGCAACTTTATGGCTACACCTTC | CASSPGQQLYGYTF | TRBJ1-2 | NA | TRBD1 | TRBV5-6
TGCGCCAGCAGCTTGGTAATAGCGGGAGGCTCAGATACGCAGTATTTT | CASSLVIAGGSDTQYF | TRBJ2-3 | NA | TRBD2 | TRBV5-1
TGTGCCTGGGCCCTTCCACAGACTATAAATGGCTACACCTTC | CAWALPQTINGYTF | TRBJ1-2 | NA | NA | TRBV30
TGTGCCAGCAGACGACAGGGGCGCCTGAACACTGAAGCTTTCTTT | CASRRQGRLNTEAFF | TRBJ1-1 | few | TRBD1 | TRBV6-5
TGTGCCAGCAGTCGGACAGGGGGCCGCAATCAGCCCCAGCATTTT | CASSRTGGRNQPQHF | TRBJ1-5 | NA | TRBD1 | TRBV6-5
TGTGCCAGCAGCCTTACCCCTATGGGCGGGGCGAACACCGGGGAGCTGTTTTTT | CASSLTPMGGANTGELFF | TRBJ2-2 | NA | NA | TRBV7-2
TGTGCCACCAGCAGAGCGGACAGGGCTCTGGGGGGCTACACCTTC | CATSRADRALGGYTF | TRBJ1-2 | once | TRBD1 | TRBV15
TGTGCCAGCAGTTTAATCCAGGCTTTCAATCAGCCCCAGCATTTT | CASSLIQAFNQPQHF | TRBJ1-5 | NA | NA | TRBV28
TGTGCCAGCAGCCAAGTGGGGGGGACTAATGAAAAACTGTTTTTT | CASSQVGGTNEKLFF | TRBJ1-4 | NA | NA | TRBV4-2
TGTGCCAGCAGTGTCTCGGCGGCGGGGAATTCACCCCTCCACTTT | CASSVSAAGNSPLHF | TRBJ1-6 | NA | NA | TRBV2
TGTGCCAGTAGGCCAACCTTTCGGGCAGGGGCCTTGAACACTGAAGCTTTCTTT | CASRPTFRAGALNTEAFF | TRBJ1-1 | NA | NA | TRBV19
TGTGCCAGCAGGTCCGCAGCGGCCACAGATACGCAGTATTTT | CASRSAAATDTQYF | TRBJ2-3 | once | NA | TRBV27
TGTGCCAGTAGTCCAGGGGGCATGTATGGCTACACCTTC | CASSPGGMYGYTF | TRBJ1-2 | few | TRBD1 | TRBV19
TGCGCCAGCAGCTTGGGAGGGGGCGGCACTGAAGCTTTCTTT | CASSLGGGGTEAFF | TRBJ1-1 | NA | TRBD1 | TRBV5-1
TGTGCCAGCAGCGACGGGACAGGGGGAACCTACGAGCAGTACTTC | CASSDGTGGTYEQYF | TRBJ2-7 | NA | TRBD1 | TRBV6-5
TGCAGTGCTAGTAGGTCAGGGGCATGGCCCCAGCATTTT | CSASRSGAWPQHF | TRBJ1-5 | NA | NA | TRBV20-1
TGCGCCAGCAGCCAAGCCCTACTAGCGGACTACGAGCAGTACTTC | CASSQALLADYEQYF | TRBJ2-7 | NA | TRBD2 | TRBV4-3
TGCGCCAGCAGCGGATGGACTAGCGTGAACAATGAGCAGTTCTTC | CASSGWTSVNNEQFF | TRBJ2-1 | few | TRBD2 | TRBV5-1
TGCGCCAGCAGCGGGGGAGGCGGAAACACTGAAGCTTTCTTT | CASSGGGGNTEAFF | TRBJ1-1 | NA | NA | TRBV10-1
TGCGCCAGCAGTCCGACGAGGGGGAGATATGGCTACACCTTC | CASSPTRGRYGYTF | TRBJ1-2 | NA | NA | TRBV10-2
TGCGCCAGCAGCGGGGACTCGGTCGACACTGAAGCTTTCTTT | CASSGDSVDTEAFF | TRBJ1-1 | NA | NA | TRBV5-1